The 11 T cell receptor beta chains in this list originate from one sample, sequenced in a study of shared clonotypes between healthy human individuals. Selected positively for CCR7 and CD45RO-negative, naive CD8 cells excluded terminally differentiated effector memory CD45RA+ cells. Measured with immunoSEQ multiplex PCR; TCRdb has only the in-frame clones, and not every one. The sample contains approximately 2,000,000 clones, 90% to 95% of which appear only once. The specimen sequenced was naive CD8+ T cells from PBMCs. The receptors shown here come from a man between 18 and 35 years old in good health. Some clones in this sample may be carry-over from other donors' samples.

As for this clone: The sample has other DNA sequences that encode this CDR3 too. The chain is built from TRBV11-2 and TRBJ2-7, with TRBD2 matching 7 bases. The CDR3 extends over 15 amino acids. The V and J ends lost 1 base and 2 bases, in that order; junction bases with no gene match: 5. Per the germline V gene, CDR1 is SGHAT and CDR2 is FQNNGV. CDR3 amino acids: CASSLVSSGTYEQYF. The CDR3 nucleotides are TGTGCCAGCAGCTTAGTATCTAGCGGAACCTACGAGCAGTACTTC. The complete variable domain, with remaining parts taken from reference TRBV11-2 and TRBJ2-7, reads EAGVAQSPRYKIIEKRQSVAFWCNPISGHATLYWYQQILGQGPKLLIQFQNNGVVDDSQLPKDRFSAERLKGVDSTLKIQPAKLEDSAVYLCASSLVSSGTYEQYFGPGTRLTVT.

V is TRBV7-2 and J is TRBJ1-5; D might be TRBD1 (5 bases). The CDR3 is 14 residues long. Trimming pared 5 bases from V and 3 bases from J, leaving 11 bases between. Germline assignment: CDR1 SGHTA and CDR2 FQGNSA. CDR3 DNA sequence: TGTGCCAGCAGCCCGGACATAAACAATCAGCCCCAGCATTTT. This encodes CASSPDINNQPQHF.

J is TRBJ1-5 and V is TRBV7-8; weak D call: TRBD1 (6 bases). Germline V gives CDR1 SGHVS, CDR2 FQNEAQ. The length of the CDR3 is 16 residues. The V end lost 1 base, the J end lost 2 bases, and 12 bases lay between the germline ends. CDR3 region: CASSLDRVKGNQPQHF. The CDR3 DNA is TGTGCCAGCAGCTTAGACAGGGTTAAGGGCAATCAGCCCCAGCATTTT. The entire variable domain, with the rest obtained from reference TRBV7-8 and TRBJ1-5, is as follows: GAGVSQSPRYKVAKRGQDVALRCDPISGHVSLFWYQQALGQGPEFLTYFQNEAQLDKSGLPSDRFFAERPEGSVSTLKIQRTQQEDSAVYLCASSLDRVKGNQPQHFGDGTRLSIL.

In its sample, this clone was seen once. The V and J genes are TRBV27 and TRBJ2-6; D perhaps matches TRBD2 (6 bases). V lost 8 bases to trimming and J lost 1 base, with 33 bases between them. The CDR3 is 22 residues long. CDR1 and CDR2 (germline): MNHEY, SMNVEV (reference sequence). CDR3 protein: CASGELTVSLPGRISGANVLTF. The CDR3 DNA is TGTGCCAGCGGGGAACTGACAGTCTCTCTCCCGGGGAGGATTTCTGGGGCCAACGTCCTGACTTTC.

The V and J genes are TRBV5-1 and TRBJ2-7; D is unresolved. This CDR3 is built from 15 residues. The V gene lost 4 bases and the J gene lost 2 bases, with 16 bases spanning the gap. Germline V gene sequence: CDR1 SGHRS, CDR2 YFSETQ. CDR3 DNA: TGCGCCAGCAGCGCCGAGCAAGCATCAACCTACGAGCAGTACTTC. Translating gives CASSAEQASTYEQYF.

To note about this clone: Other DNA sequences of this sample code for an identical CDR3. The chain joins TRBV27 to TRBJ1-1, with a possible D match to TRBD1 (6 bases). Germline V gives CDR1 MNHEY, CDR2 SMNVEV (reference sequence). With 5 bases removed from V and 6 bases from J, the gap between germline ends came to 16 bases. This CDR3 contains 14 residues. In DNA, the CDR3 is TGTGCCAGCAGTCCTCGAGGGGGAGTCTCTGAAGCTTTCTTT. It specifies CASSPRGGVSEAFF.

V gene TRBV7-9 combines with J gene TRBJ1-1, with D perhaps matching TRBD1 (5 bases). Trimming left V 5 bases short and J 0 bases short, with 19 bases between. Looked up from germline, CDR1 is SEHNR and CDR2 is FQNEAQ (reference sequence). The CDR3 totals 17 residues. Here the CDR3 DNA reads TGTGCCAGCAGCCCGAGGGAACGCGGGACGTTGAACACTGAAGCTTTCTTT. This gives the protein CASSPRERGTLNTEAFF.

This clone appeared once. V usage is TRBV7-3 and J usage is TRBJ2-3, with TRBD1 as a possible D gene (5 bases). CDR3 length: 16 residues. The V end lost 4 bases, the J end lost 2 bases, and 16 bases lay between the germline ends. The germline V gene encodes CDR1 SGHTA and CDR2 FQGTGA. In DNA, the CDR3 is TGTGCCAGCAGCTCGATGGGGCGGCTTCTCACAGATACGCAGTATTTT. Amino acid sequence: CASSSMGRLLTDTQYF.

This chain links TRBV27 with TRBJ2-5, with 7 bases matching TRBD2. The CDR3 is made up of 14 amino acids. Per germline, CDR1 MNHEY and CDR2 SMNVEV (reference sequence). V trimming: 4 bases; J trimming: 5 bases; junction bases outside the gene matches: 7. CDR3 nucleotides: TGTGCCAGCAGTTATGTGGGGCGGGAGGAGACCCAGTACTTC. The encoded protein is CASSYVGREETQYF.

Comments on this clone: Other nucleotide sequences in the sample specify the same CDR3. CDR3 DNA: TGTGCCAGCAGTAAGTCCACCGGGGAGCTGTTTTTT. This sequence encodes CASSKSTGELFF. The chain uses TRBV9 and TRBJ2-2; D is ambiguous. Deletions cut 5 bases from V and 4 bases from J, with 6 bases between. CDR1 and CDR2 from the germline V gene are SGDLS and YYNGEE. The CDR3 has 12 amino acids.

This chain connects TRBV6-1 to TRBJ2-7, with no clear D. This CDR3 comprises 15 residues. V lost 2 bases and J 3 bases, leaving 14 bases between the germline ends. Germline CDR1 and CDR2: MNHNS and SASEGT. CDR3 bases: TGTGCCAGCAGTGAATACTTCGGTGGTGGCTACGAGCAGTACTTC. Its translation: CASSEYFGGGYEQYF.